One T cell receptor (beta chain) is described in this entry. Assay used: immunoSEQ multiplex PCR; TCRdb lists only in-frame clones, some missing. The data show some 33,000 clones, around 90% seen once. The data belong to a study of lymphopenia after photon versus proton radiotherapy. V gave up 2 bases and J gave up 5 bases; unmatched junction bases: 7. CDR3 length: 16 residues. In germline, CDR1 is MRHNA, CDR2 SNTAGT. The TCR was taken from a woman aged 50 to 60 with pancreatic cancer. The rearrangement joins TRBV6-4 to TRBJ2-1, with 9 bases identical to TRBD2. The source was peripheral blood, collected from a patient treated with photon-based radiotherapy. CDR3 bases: TGTGCCAGCAGTGACGTAGCGGGGGTAGCCAACAATGAGCAGTTCTTC. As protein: CASSDVAGVANNEQFF.